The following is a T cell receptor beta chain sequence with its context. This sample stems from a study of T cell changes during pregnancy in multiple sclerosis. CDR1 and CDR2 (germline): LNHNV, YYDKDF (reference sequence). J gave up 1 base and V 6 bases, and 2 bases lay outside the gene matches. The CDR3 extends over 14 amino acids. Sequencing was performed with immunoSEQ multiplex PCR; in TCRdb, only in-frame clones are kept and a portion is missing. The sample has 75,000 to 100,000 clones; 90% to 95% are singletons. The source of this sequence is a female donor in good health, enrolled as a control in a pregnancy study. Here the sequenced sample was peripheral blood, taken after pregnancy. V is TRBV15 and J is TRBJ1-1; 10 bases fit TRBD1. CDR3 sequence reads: CATRRDRGNTEAFF. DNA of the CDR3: TGTGCCACCAGGAGGGACAGGGGGAACACTGAAGCTTTCTTT.